This entry describes one T cell receptor (beta chain). The same CDR3 also results from other DNA sequences found in this sample. Per the study methods: Reference gene primers were amplified, and this amplification served to estimate nucleated cell counts. Sequenced by immunoSEQ multiplex PCR; TCRdb stores in-frame clones only, minus some. V and J calls and clone size are those listed in that table; D and trimming were worked out from the DNA. The sample lists around 130,000 clones, roughly four fifths occurring once. The data were obtained in a study of blood T cell repertoires in COVID-19. The source is a human donor in a cohort sampled during active COVID-19. The sequencing sample was made of peripheral blood.

The CDR3 coding sequence is TGCGCCAGCAGCCTGGACAGATACGAGCAGTACTTC. This sequence encodes CASSLDRYEQYF. The chain has TRBV5-1 and TRBJ2-7, with D perhaps matching TRBD1 (6 bases). CDR3 size: 12 residues. The germline V and J ends were trimmed by 4 bases and 4 bases, with 9 bases remaining between them. Germline CDR1 reads SGHRS; CDR2 reads YFSETQ.